The T cell receptor (beta chain) described here comes from a study of graft-versus-host responses after intestinal transplantation. Study-wide points: Some GvH clones were seen earlier in gut or blood, suggesting intestinal origin.

The authors processed graft tissue to release intraepithelial and lamina propria lymphocytes. Remarks on this clone: Its target is unknown.

The repertoire was sequenced with immunoSEQ multiplex PCR; TCRdb's copy has only in-frame clones and lacks some. The sample consists of around 7,400 clones, about three quarters of them appearing once. This CDR3 is built from 19 residues. The material sequenced was ileum tissue, taken around 34 weeks after intestinal transplantation. The receptor was isolated from a human patient who received an intestinal transplant, so some T cells may come from the graft donor. The gene calls are TRBV21-1 and TRBJ1-5. TRBV21-1 is listed as a pseudogene. CDR3 DNA sequence: TGTGCCAGCAGCAAAGGGAAAGAACATAGTTTGGATAGCAATCAGCCCCAGCATTTT. Encoded protein: CASSKGKEHSLDSNQPQHF.